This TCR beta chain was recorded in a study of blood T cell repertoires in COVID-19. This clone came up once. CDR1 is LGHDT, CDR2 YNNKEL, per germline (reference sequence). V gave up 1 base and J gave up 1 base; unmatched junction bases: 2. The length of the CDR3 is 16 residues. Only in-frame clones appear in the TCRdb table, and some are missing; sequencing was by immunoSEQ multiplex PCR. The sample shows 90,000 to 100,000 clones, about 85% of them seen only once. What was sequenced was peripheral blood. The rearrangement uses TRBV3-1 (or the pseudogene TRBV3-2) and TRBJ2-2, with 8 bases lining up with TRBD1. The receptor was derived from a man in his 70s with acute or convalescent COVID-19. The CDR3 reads CASSQGGQGNTGELFF. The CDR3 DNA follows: TGTGCCAGCAGCCAAGGTGGACAGGGGAACACCGGGGAGCTGTTTTTT.